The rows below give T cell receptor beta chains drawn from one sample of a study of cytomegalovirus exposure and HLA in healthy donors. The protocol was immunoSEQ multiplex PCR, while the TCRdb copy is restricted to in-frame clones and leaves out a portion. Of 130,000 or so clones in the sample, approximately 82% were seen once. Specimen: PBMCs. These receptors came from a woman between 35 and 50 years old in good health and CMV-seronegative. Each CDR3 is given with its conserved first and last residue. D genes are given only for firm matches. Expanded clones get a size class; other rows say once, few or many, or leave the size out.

CDR3nt: TGTGCTAGTGGTTTGCCGGGGAGCGGGAGAGTCAATGAGCAGTTCTTC
CDR3aa: CASGLPGSGRVNEQFF
v_gene: TRBV12-5
abundance: .
d_gene: TRBD2
j_gene: TRBJ2-1

CDR3nt: TGTGCCAGCAGTTCCGGGACTAGCGTGAGTAAGCAGTACTTC
CDR3aa: CASSSGTSVSKQYF
v_gene: TRBV28
abundance: .
d_gene: TRBD2
j_gene: TRBJ2-7

CDR3nt: TGTGCCAGTAGTATAGATTTTATAGGGGGCCGTGAGACCCAGTACTTC
CDR3aa: CASSIDFIGGRETQYF
v_gene: TRBV19
abundance: .
d_gene: TRBD1
j_gene: TRBJ2-5

CDR3nt: TGTGCCAGCAGTAGACAGACAGGCCCTACCTACGAGCAGTACTTC
CDR3aa: CASSRQTGPTYEQYF
v_gene: TRBV6-1
abundance: .
d_gene: .
j_gene: TRBJ2-7

CDR3nt: TGTGCCAGCAGTGATCAGGGTTGGAGCAATCAGCCCCAGCATTTT
CDR3aa: CASSDQGWSNQPQHF
v_gene: TRBV25-1
abundance: .
d_gene: .
j_gene: TRBJ1-5

CDR3nt: TGTGCCAGCAGGTCCACAGGGGGCTACGAGCAGTACTTC
CDR3aa: CASRSTGGYEQYF
v_gene: TRBV6-5
abundance: once
d_gene: TRBD1
j_gene: TRBJ2-7

CDR3nt: TGTGCCAGCAGCTTAGGATTAGGGGGTTCCTACAATGAGCAGTTCTTC
CDR3aa: CASSLGLGGSYNEQFF
v_gene: TRBV7-7
abundance: once
d_gene: .
j_gene: TRBJ2-1

CDR3nt: TGTGCCAGCAGTGTGAAGGTTGGGCTAGCGGGAGTTCCCCGCACAGATACGCAGTATTTT
CDR3aa: CASSVKVGLAGVPRTDTQYF
v_gene: TRBV2
abundance: .
d_gene: TRBD2
j_gene: TRBJ2-3

CDR3nt: TGCGCCAGCAGCCAGGATTCCTACGAGCAGTACTTC
CDR3aa: CASSQDSYEQYF
v_gene: TRBV5-1
abundance: once
d_gene: .
j_gene: TRBJ2-7

CDR3nt: TGTGCCAGTGTGATCCGGGGGGGGGTCACTGAAGCTTTCTTT
CDR3aa: CASVIRGGVTEAFF
v_gene: TRBV6-5
abundance: .
d_gene: .
j_gene: TRBJ1-1